What follows are 24 T cell receptor beta chains derived from one specimen sequenced in a study of blood T cell repertoires in COVID-19. Assay: immunoSEQ multiplex PCR; the TCRdb copy retains only in-frame clones and omits some. The sample consists of some 200,000 clones, 86% of them appearing once. Sequencing input: peripheral blood. Receptor source: a woman older than 75 in a cohort sampled during active or convalescent COVID-19.

This clone was found once. This chain joins TRBV12-3 or TRBV12-4 and TRBJ2-3; 9 bases are a match to TRBD2. The CDR3 covers 12 residues. With V trimmed by 6 bases and J by 7 bases, 2 bases remained unmatched. CDR3 nucleotide sequence: TGTGCCAGCAGCCTAGCGGGGAATACGCAGTATTTT. It specifies CASSLAGNTQYF.

The chain joins TRBV11-2 to TRBJ2-7; 11 positions agree with TRBD2. The CDR3 is made up of 14 amino acids. Germline V gene lookup returns CDR1 SGHAT and CDR2 FQNNGV. V gave up 2 bases and J gave up 5 bases; unmatched junction bases: 2. As DNA, the CDR3 is TGTGCCAGCAGCTTAACTAGCGGGGGCCACGAGCAGTACTTC. Translated: CASSLTSGGHEQYF.

The chain has TRBV5-1 and TRBJ2-7; TRBD2 might be the D (7 bases). The CDR3 has 18 amino acids. CDR1 and CDR2 (germline): SGHRS, YFSETQ. V dropped 3 bases and J dropped 1 base, with 23 bases sitting between them. The CDR3 DNA follows: TGCGCCAGCAGCTACTTGGGGCGTGCGGGGGCGCTATCCTACGAGCAGTACGTC. It encodes CASSYLGRAGALSYEQYV.

The rearrangement uses TRBV5-1 and TRBJ2-3; D is possibly TRBD2 (6 bases). Germline lookup yields CDR1 SGHRS and CDR2 YFSETQ. CDR3 length: 15 residues. The V and J ends lost 0 bases and 0 bases respectively, with 8 bases between them. This chain's CDR3 is CASSLGGISTDTQYF. CDR3 nucleotide sequence: TGCGCCAGCAGCTTGGGCGGGATTAGCACAGATACGCAGTATTTT.

The CDR3 DNA sequence: TGTGCCACCAGAGGGACTAGCGGGAGCCCCGGGGAGACCCAGTACTTC. This sequence encodes CATRGTSGSPGETQYF. V usage is TRBV24-1 and J usage is TRBJ2-5, with 14 bases aligning to TRBD2. The junction had 8 bases not matched to a gene; V was cut back by 7 bases and J by 5 bases. The germline V gene encodes CDR1 KGHDR and CDR2 SFDVKD. The CDR3 runs 16 residues.

The chain uses TRBV7-9 and TRBJ1-3; tentatively, D is TRBD1 (5 bases). CDR3 length: 16 residues. Trimming pared 0 bases from V and 4 bases from J, leaving 13 bases between. Germline V gene data show CDR1 as SEHNR and CDR2 as FQNEAQ (reference sequence). The CDR3 reads CASSLAGGPTGNTIYF. CDR3 sequence (DNA): TGTGCCAGCAGCTTAGCCGGGGGACCCACAGGAAACACCATATATTTT.

This rearrangement joins TRBV5-4 to TRBJ1-4; D is possibly TRBD1 (6 bases). This CDR3 is built from 14 residues. Germline assignment: CDR1 SGHNT and CDR2 YYREEE (reference sequence). V was shortened by 3 bases and J by 4 bases, with 10 bases between the two germline ends. The CDR3 bases are TGTGCCAGCAGCTCCTACAGGGATAATGAAAAACTGTTTTTT. This sequence encodes CASSSYRDNEKLFF.

The chain combines TRBV5-1 with TRBJ1-1; maybe TRBD1 (6 bases). Deletions cut 4 bases from V and 1 base from J, with 14 bases between. The CDR3 is 15 residues long. Germline loops: CDR1 SGHRS, CDR2 YFSETQ. As DNA, the CDR3 is TGCGCCAGCAGCGAGAGACAGGCTACGAACACTGAAGCTTTCTTT. This gives the protein CASSERQATNTEAFF.

CDR3 DNA: TGTGCCAGCGGTCTCGGGGGACTAGCGTCGAACACCGGGGAGCTGTTTTTT. It encodes CASGLGGLASNTGELFF. This chain connects TRBV28 to TRBJ2-2; TRBD2 agrees at 10 bases. Germline V gives CDR1 MDHEN, CDR2 SYDVKM. With V trimmed by 8 bases and J by 0 bases, 9 bases remained unmatched. The CDR3 has 17 amino acids. Full variable domain (remainder filled in from reference TRBV28 and TRBJ2-2): DVKVTQSSRYLVKRTGEKVFLECVQDMDHENMFWYRQDPGLGLRLIYFSYDVKMKEKGDIPEGYSVSREKKERFSLILESASTNQTSMYLCASGLGGLASNTGELFFGEGSRLTVL.

The table lists this clone with a few counts. The CDR3 protein is CASSLYGDRPYSNQPQHF. CDR3 coding DNA: TGTGCCAGCAGTTTATATGGGGACAGGCCCTATAGCAATCAGCCCCAGCATTTT. The chain combines TRBV27 with TRBJ1-5; 8 nucleotides line up with TRBD1. This CDR3 contains 18 residues. J was trimmed by 0 bases and V by 1 base; bases with no gene match: 8. Germline CDR1 reads MNHEY; CDR2 reads SMNVEV (reference sequence).

The V gene is TRBV7-2, the J gene TRBJ1-2, with D perhaps TRBD1 (6 bases). This CDR3 is built from 14 residues. Trimming removed 4 bases from V and 7 bases from J, with 16 bases in between. Germline loops: CDR1 SGHTA, CDR2 FQGNSA. The CDR3 coding sequence is TGTGCCAGCAGCTACGCCAGAGGGGGATCTGGCTACACCTTC. Translated, it gives CASSYARGGSGYTF.

CDR3 loop: CASSKAGTGGGQQYV. CDR3 DNA: TGTGCCAGCAGCAAAGCCGGGACAGGGGGCGGGCAGCAGTACGTC. The chain has TRBV21-1 and TRBJ2-7; no DNA check was done on the table's D call, TRBD1. TRBV21-1 is a known pseudogene. CDR3 size: 15 residues.

The chain uses TRBV10-3 and TRBJ1-6; D is possibly TRBD1 (5 bases). CDR1 and CDR2 (germline): ENHRY, SYGVKD. This CDR3 has 12 residues. V shed 8 bases and J shed 5 bases, with 7 bases lying between them. This CDR3 is CAIGADNSPLHF. CDR3 DNA: TGTGCCATCGGGGCAGATAATTCACCCCTCCACTTT.

This clone was counted a single time. The chain combines TRBV19 with TRBJ2-7; TRBD1 aligns across 9 bases. This CDR3 comprises 13 residues. Germline V gene lookup returns CDR1 LNHDA and CDR2 SQIVND (reference sequence). V lost 3 bases and J lost 5; bases outside the gene matches: 2. CDR3 region: CASSMTGGNEQYV. CDR3 sequence (DNA): TGTGCCAGTAGTATGACAGGGGGGAACGAGCAGTACGTC.

This rearrangement joins TRBV25-1 to TRBJ2-2; D uncertain. Trimming took 6 bases from V and 1 from J, leaving 9 bases between them. Germline assignment: CDR1 MGHDK and CDR2 SYGVNS. This CDR3 has 14 amino acids. CDR3 in DNA: TGTGCCAGCAGAAATAATATGAACACCGGGGAGCTGTTTTTT. The encoded protein is CASRNNMNTGELFF.

The V call is TRBV7-2, the J call TRBJ1-1; 7 bases agree with TRBD1. CDR1 is SGHTA, CDR2 FQGNSA, per germline. The CDR3 runs to 15 residues. V lost 3 bases, J lost 0 bases, and 4 bases stayed unmatched. CDR3 in amino acids: CASSFRGQMNTEAFF. Here the CDR3 DNA reads TGTGCCAGCAGCTTCCGGGGACAGATGAACACTGAAGCTTTCTTT.

In this sample, this clone turned up a few times. The chain recombines TRBV18 with TRBJ2-7; 7 bases agree with TRBD1. Germline assignment: CDR1 KGHSH and CDR2 LQKENI. This CDR3 spans 14 amino acids. The V segment lost 3 bases and the J segment 4 bases; nucleotides outside the gene matches: 6. The CDR3 DNA sequence: TGTGCCAGCTCACCGACAGGGAAAACTTACGAGCAGTACTTC. Translation: CASSPTGKTYEQYF.

This sequence joins TRBV2 and TRBJ2-5; 7 bases map to TRBD1. Trimming at V came to 8 bases and at J to 9 bases, leaving 15 bases not matched to a gene. CDR1 SNHLY and CDR2 FYNNEI come from the germline V gene. The CDR3 is 14 amino acids. Here the CDR3 reads CASEGAVSMEAQYF. The CDR3 nucleotides read TGTGCCAGCGAGGGGGCAGTGTCCATGGAGGCCCAGTACTTC.

The gene calls are TRBV5-4 and TRBJ2-3; D is ambiguous. In germline, CDR1 is SGHNT, CDR2 YYREEE (reference sequence). The V end lost 4 bases, the J end lost 4 bases, and 13 bases lay between the germline ends. The CDR3 contains 14 residues. This CDR3 reads CASSALRPSDTQYF. DNA of the CDR3: TGTGCCAGCAGCGCCCTACGTCCATCAGATACGCAGTATTTT. Filled out from reference TRBV5-4 and TRBJ2-3, the complete variable domain reads ETGVTQSPTHLIKTRGQQVTLRCSSQSGHNTVSWYQQALGQGPQFIFQYYREEENGRGNFPPRFSGLQFPNYSSELNVNALELDDSALYLCASSALRPSDTQYFGPGTRLTVL.

For this clone: Within the sample, other DNA sequences also encode this same CDR3. The chain joins TRBV19 to TRBJ1-1; D is unresolved. Trimming took off 2 bases at V and 2 bases at J, with 6 bases between the two ends. In germline, CDR1 is LNHDA, CDR2 SQIVND (reference sequence). CDR3 length equals 13 residues. Here the CDR3 reads CASSIIVNTEAFF. CDR3 bases: TGTGCCAGTAGTATAATAGTAAACACTGAAGCTTTCTTT.

Details on this clone: The identical CDR3 is also encoded by other nucleotide sequences in the sample. The chain joins TRBV29-1 to TRBJ2-7, with 7 bases matching TRBD1. CDR1 is SQVTM and CDR2 is ANQGSEA in the germline V gene. The CDR3 runs to 10 residues. The V segment lost 6 bases and the J segment 6 bases; nucleotides outside the gene matches: 2. The CDR3 region is CSVRTGEQYF. DNA for the CDR3: TGCAGCGTCCGGACAGGCGAGCAGTACTTC.

This sequence joins TRBV5-4 and TRBJ1-1, with D possibly being TRBD1 (5 bases). Trimming removed 8 bases from V and 2 bases from J, with 16 bases in between. The V gene's germline CDR1 is SGHNT and CDR2 YYREEE (reference sequence). This CDR3 is built from 14 residues. The CDR3 sequence is CASTHQGLNTEAFF. As DNA, the CDR3 is TGTGCCAGTACCCACCAGGGCTTAAACACTGAAGCTTTCTTT.

This chain connects TRBV5-4 to TRBJ1-6; D uncertain. From germline, CDR1 is SGHNT and CDR2 YYREEE (reference sequence). Trimming removed 0 bases from V and 7 bases from J, with 8 bases in between. The CDR3 loop spans 14 amino acids. The CDR3 sequence is CASSLEQLNSPLHF. The CDR3 bases are TGTGCCAGCAGCTTGGAACAATTGAATTCACCCCTCCACTTT.

The chain has TRBV20-1 and TRBJ1-4, with 7 positions matching TRBD1. Germline CDR1 reads DFQATT; CDR2 reads SNEGSKA (reference sequence). V dropped 3 bases and J dropped 8; count of bases not matched to a gene: 6. The CDR3 covers 13 residues. This CDR3 reads CSASQGVGEKLFF. CDR3 in DNA: TGCAGTGCTAGTCAGGGGGTTGGAGAAAAACTGTTTTTT.